This TCR beta chain was documented in a study of T cells in Graves' hyperthyroidism and ophthalmopathy. Trimming removed 4 bases from V and 4 bases from J; junction bases left unmatched: 10. CDR1 and CDR2 (germline): MNHEY, SMNVEV (reference sequence). The CDR3 covers 16 residues. Broader study findings: Model-based prediction identified ophthalmopathy a median about 7 months prior to its onset.

Of note for this clonotype: Its antigen is not known.

Patients were excluded because of uncontrolled infection, other autoimmune disease, pregnancy or lactation. This sample holds PBMCs from about 9.3 ml fresh peripheral blood. There were TCR beta CDR3 regions amplified from RNA transcripts. Initially, a first-round RT-PCR of the TCR CDR3 employed the HTBI primer set. TCRdb used MiXCR to reprocess the multiplex PCR reads, holding one entry per CDR3 protein. The table records about 590,000 distinct CDR3 sequences, 14% of them present only once. Sequences were obtained from blood. This chain links TRBV27 with TRBJ2-5; TRBD1 aligns across 9 bases. The TCR was taken from a woman under 30 with Graves' ophthalmopathy. CDR3 sequence reads: CASSWAYPGQGETQYF. The CDR3 DNA follows: TGTGCCAGCAGTTGGGCCTACCCGGGACAGGGAGAGACCCAGTACTTC.